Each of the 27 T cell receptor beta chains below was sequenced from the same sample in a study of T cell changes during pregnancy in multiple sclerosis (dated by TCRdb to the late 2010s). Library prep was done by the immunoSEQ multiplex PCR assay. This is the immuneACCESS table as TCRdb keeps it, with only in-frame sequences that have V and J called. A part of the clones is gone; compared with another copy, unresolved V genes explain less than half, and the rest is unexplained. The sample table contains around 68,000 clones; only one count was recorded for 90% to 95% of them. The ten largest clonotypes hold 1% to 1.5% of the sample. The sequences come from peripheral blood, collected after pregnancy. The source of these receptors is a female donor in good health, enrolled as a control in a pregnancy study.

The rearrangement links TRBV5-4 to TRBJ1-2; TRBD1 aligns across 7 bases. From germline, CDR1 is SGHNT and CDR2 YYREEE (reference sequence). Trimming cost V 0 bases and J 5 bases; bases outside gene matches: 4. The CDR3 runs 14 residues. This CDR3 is CASSLENRGYGYTF. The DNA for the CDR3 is TGTGCCAGCAGCTTGGAGAACAGGGGTTATGGCTACACCTTC.

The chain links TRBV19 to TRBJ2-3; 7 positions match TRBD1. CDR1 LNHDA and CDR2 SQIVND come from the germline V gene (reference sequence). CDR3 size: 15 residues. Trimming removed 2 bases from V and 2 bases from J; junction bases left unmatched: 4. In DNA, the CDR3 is TGTGCCAGTAGTATAAAGGGGGCCTACACAGATACGCAGTATTTT. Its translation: CASSIKGAYTDTQYF.

DNA for the CDR3: TGCGCCAGCAGCTCCCTGGGGGCGGCCCAAGAGACCCAGTACTTC. Residues: CASSSLGAAQETQYF. The chain joins TRBV5-1 to TRBJ2-5, with a tentative D call TRBD1 (6 bases). V lost 3 bases to trimming and J lost 1 base, with 13 bases between them. The V gene's germline CDR1 is SGHRS and CDR2 YFSETQ. The CDR3 runs to 15 residues. Complete variable domain (other parts from reference TRBV5-1 and TRBJ2-5): KAGVTQTPRYLIKTRGQQVTLSCSPISGHRSVSWYQQTPGQGLQFLFEYFSETQRNKGNFPGRFSGRQFSNSRSEMNVSTLELGDSALYLCASSSLGAAQETQYFGPGTRLLVL.

The CDR3: CASSGTSGGSDTQYF. The CDR3 DNA reads TGTGCCAGCAGTGGGACTAGCGGGGGCTCAGATACGCAGTATTTT. The V and J genes are TRBV6-1 and TRBJ2-3, with 13 bases identical to TRBD2. J was trimmed by 4 bases and V by 4 bases; bases with no gene match: 2. The CDR3 is 15 residues long. The germline CDR1 and CDR2 sequences are MNHNS and SASEGT.

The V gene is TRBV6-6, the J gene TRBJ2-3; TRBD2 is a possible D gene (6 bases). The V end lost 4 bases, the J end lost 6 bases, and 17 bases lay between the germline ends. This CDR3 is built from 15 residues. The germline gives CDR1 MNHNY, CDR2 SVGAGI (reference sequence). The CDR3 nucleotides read TGTGCCAGCAGTTTCGGGGGAGGTGCGCCCGATACGCAGTATTTT. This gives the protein CASSFGGGAPDTQYF.

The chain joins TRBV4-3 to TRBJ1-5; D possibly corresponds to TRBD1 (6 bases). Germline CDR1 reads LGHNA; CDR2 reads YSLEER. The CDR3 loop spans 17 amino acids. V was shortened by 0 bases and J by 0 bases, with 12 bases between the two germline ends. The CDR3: CASSQERTGPSNQPQHF. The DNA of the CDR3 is TGCGCCAGCAGCCAAGAAAGAACAGGGCCTAGCAATCAGCCCCAGCATTTT.

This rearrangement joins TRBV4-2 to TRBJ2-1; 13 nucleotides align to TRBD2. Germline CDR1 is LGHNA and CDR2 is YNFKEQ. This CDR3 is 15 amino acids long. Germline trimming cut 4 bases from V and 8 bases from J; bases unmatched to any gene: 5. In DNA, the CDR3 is TGTGCCAGCAGCCGGACTAGCGGGGGCCTGGATGAGCAGTTCTTC. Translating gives CASSRTSGGLDEQFF.

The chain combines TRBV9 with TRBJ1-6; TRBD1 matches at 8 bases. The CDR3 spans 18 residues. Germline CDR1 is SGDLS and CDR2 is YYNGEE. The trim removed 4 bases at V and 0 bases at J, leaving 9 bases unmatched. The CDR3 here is CASSRQDRGSSYNSPLHF. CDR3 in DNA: TGTGCCAGCAGCCGACAAGACAGGGGAAGCTCCTATAATTCACCCCTCCACTTT.

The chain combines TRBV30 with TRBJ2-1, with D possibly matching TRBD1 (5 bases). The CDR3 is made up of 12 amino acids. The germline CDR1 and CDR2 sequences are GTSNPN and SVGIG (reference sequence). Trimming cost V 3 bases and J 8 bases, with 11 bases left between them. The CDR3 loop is CAWRGRGDEQFF. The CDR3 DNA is TGTGCCTGGAGGGGGCGAGGTGATGAGCAGTTCTTC.

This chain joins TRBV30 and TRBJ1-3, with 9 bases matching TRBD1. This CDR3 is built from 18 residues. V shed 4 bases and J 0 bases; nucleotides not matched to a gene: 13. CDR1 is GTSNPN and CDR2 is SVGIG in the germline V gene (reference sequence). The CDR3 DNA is TGTGCCTGGAATCCCGGGACAGGGTATTTAACCTCTGGAAACACCATATATTTT. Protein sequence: CAWNPGTGYLTSGNTIYF. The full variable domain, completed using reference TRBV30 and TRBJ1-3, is SQTIHQWPATLVQPVGSPLSLECTVEGTSNPNLYWYRQAAGRGLQLLFYSVGIGQISSEVPQNLSASRPQDRQFILSSKKLLLSDSGFYLCAWNPGTGYLTSGNTIYFGEGSWLTVV.

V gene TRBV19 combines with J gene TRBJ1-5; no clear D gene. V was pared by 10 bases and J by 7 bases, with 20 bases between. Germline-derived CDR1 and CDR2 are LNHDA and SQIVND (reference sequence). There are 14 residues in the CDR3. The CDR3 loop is CATDGGVKGQPQHF. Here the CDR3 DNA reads TGTGCCACCGACGGCGGGGTTAAGGGCCAGCCCCAGCATTTT.

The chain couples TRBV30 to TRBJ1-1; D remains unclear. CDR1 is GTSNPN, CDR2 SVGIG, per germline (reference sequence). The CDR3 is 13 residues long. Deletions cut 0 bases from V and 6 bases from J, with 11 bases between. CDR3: CAWSVLPRAEAFF. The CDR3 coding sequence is TGTGCCTGGAGTGTGCTACCCCGGGCTGAAGCTTTCTTT. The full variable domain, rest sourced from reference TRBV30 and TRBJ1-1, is SQTIHQWPATLVQPVGSPLSLECTVEGTSNPNLYWYRQAAGRGLQLLFYSVGIGQISSEVPQNLSASRPQDRQFILSSKKLLLSDSGFYLCAWSVLPRAEAFFGQGTRLTVV.

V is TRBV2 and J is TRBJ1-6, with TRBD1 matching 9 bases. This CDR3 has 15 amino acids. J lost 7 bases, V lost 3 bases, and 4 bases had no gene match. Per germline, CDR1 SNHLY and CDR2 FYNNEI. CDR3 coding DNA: TGTGCCAGCAGTGAGACAGGGGGAAAGAATTCACCCCTCCACTTT. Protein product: CASSETGGKNSPLHF.

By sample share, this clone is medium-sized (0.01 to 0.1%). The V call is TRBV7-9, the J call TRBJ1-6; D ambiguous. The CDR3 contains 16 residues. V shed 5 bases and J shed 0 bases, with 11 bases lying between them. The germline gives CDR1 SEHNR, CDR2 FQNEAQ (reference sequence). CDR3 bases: TGTGCCAGCAGCCCGGACTTGGCCTCCTATAATTCACCCCTCCACTTT. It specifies CASSPDLASYNSPLHF.

The CDR3 DNA reads TGTGCCAGCAGTGAAGGGGCCAAACAGGTTTTCTCTGGAAACACCATATATTTT. It translates to CASSEGAKQVFSGNTIYF. The gene calls are TRBV2 and TRBJ1-3, with D possibly TRBD1 on 5 matching bases. Trimming pared 1 base from V and 0 bases from J, leaving 16 bases between. CDR3 length: 18 residues. The germline CDR1 and CDR2 sequences are SNHLY and FYNNEI.

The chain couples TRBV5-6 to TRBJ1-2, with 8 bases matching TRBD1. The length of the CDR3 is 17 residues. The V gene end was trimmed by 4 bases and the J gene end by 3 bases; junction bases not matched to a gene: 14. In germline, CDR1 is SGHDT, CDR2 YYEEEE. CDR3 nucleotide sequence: TGTGCCAGCAGCACCATTTGGACAGGGAGGTTGGACTATGGCTACACCTTC. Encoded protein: CASSTIWTGRLDYGYTF.

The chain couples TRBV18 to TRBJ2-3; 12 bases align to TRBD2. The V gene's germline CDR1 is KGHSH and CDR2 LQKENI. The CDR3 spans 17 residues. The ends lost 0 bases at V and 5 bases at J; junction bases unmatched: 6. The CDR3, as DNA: TGTGCCAGCTCACCACCGGCTAGCGGGGGGGCCGGAGATACGCAGTATTTT. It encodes CASSPPASGGAGDTQYF.

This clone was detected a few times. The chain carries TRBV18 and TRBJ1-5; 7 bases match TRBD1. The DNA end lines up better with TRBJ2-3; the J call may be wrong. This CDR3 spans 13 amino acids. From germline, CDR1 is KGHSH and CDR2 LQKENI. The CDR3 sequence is CASSPDRDQPQYF. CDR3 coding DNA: TGTGCCAGCTCGCCCGACAGGGATCAGCCCCAGTATTTT.

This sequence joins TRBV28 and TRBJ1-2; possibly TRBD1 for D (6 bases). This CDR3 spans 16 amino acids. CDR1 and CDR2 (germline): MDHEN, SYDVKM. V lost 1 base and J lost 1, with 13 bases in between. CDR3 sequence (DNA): TGTGCCAGCAGTTTATCTGGGGGCGTATTTAACTATGGCTACACCTTC. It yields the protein CASSLSGGVFNYGYTF.

The CDR3 sequence: CASSAGQGADGYTF. The CDR3 bases are TGTGCCAGCAGCGCCGGACAGGGGGCTGACGGCTACACCTTC. The genes are TRBV5-4 and TRBJ1-2, with TRBD1 matching over 11 bases. Trimming took 4 bases from V and 8 from J; bases not matched to a gene: 7. The CDR3 is 14 amino acids. Germline-derived CDR1 and CDR2 are SGHNT and YYREEE (reference sequence).

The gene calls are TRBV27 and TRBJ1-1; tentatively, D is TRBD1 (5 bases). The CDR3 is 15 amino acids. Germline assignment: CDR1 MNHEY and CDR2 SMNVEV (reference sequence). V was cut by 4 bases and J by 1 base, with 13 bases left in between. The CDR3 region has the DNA TGTGCCAGCAGTTGGTCGGGGGGTCAGAACACTGAAGCTTTCTTT. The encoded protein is CASSWSGGQNTEAFF.

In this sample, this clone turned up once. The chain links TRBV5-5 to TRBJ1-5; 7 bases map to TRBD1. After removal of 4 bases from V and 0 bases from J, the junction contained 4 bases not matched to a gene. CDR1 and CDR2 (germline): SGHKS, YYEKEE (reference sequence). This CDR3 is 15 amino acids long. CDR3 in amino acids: CASSPTGISNQPQHF. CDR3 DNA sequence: TGTGCCAGCAGCCCGACAGGGATTAGCAATCAGCCCCAGCATTTT.

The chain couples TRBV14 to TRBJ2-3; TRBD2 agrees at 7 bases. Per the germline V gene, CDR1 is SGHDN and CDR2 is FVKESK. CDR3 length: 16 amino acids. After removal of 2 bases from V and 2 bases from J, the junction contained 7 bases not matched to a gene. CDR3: CASSQISGLNTDTQYF. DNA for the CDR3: TGTGCCAGCAGCCAAATCTCGGGACTAAACACAGATACGCAGTATTTT.

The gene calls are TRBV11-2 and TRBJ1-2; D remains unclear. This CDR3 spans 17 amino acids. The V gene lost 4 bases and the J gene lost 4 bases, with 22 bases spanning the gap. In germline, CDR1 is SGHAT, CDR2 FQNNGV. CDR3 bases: TGTGCCAGCAGCTCCCTGGTTTACGCCGGAGGGTCCTATGGCTACACCTTC. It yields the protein CASSSLVYAGGSYGYTF.

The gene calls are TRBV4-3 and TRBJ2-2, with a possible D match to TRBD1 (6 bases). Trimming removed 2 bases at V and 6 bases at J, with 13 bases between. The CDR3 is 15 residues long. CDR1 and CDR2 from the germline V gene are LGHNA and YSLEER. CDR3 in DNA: TGCGCCAGCAGCCAACCCATAAAGGGGGCCGGGGAGCTGTTTTTT. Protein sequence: CASSQPIKGAGELFF.

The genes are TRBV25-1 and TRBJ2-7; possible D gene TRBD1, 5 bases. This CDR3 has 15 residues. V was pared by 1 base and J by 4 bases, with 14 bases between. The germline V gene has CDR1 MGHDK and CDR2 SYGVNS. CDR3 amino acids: CASSEFTGSGYEQYF. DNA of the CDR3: TGTGCCAGCAGTGAATTCACAGGTTCCGGTTACGAGCAGTACTTC.

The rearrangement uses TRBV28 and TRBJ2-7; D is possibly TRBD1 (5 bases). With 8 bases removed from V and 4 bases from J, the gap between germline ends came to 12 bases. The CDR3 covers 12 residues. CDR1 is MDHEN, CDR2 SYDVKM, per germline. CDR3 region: CASFRQTYEQYF. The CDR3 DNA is TGTGCCAGCTTTCGACAGACATACGAGCAGTACTTC.